The present T cell receptor (beta chain) was sequenced within a study of blood T cell repertoires in COVID-19. Study summary: Sites across the United States, Italy and Spain contributed samples from acute and convalescent COVID-19.

As handled by the study authors: Amplification from reference gene primers served as the basis for estimated nucleated cell counts. Only in-frame clones appear in the TCRdb table, and some are missing; sequencing was by immunoSEQ multiplex PCR. Clone size and V and J calls were adopted from that table, with D and trimming inferred from the DNA. The sample gives under 250,000 clones, 65% to 90% of which show up once; approximately 9% is in the top ten. The receptor was derived from a woman between 45 and 65 years old with acute COVID-19. Material: PBMCs or T cells enriched from blood (not recorded which).

CDR3 region: CASKTLDRGTEAFF. CDR3 nucleotides: TGTGCCAGCAAGACCCTCGACAGGGGCACTGAAGCTTTCTTT. The chain links TRBV18 to TRBJ1-1; 8 bases line up with TRBD1. V shed 8 bases and J 4 bases; nucleotides not matched to a gene: 9. This CDR3 has 14 amino acids. Germline values: CDR1 KGHSH, CDR2 LQKENI. Based on the CDR3 plus reference TRBV18 and TRBJ1-1, the full variable domain is NAGVMQNPRHLVRRRGQEARLRCSPMKGHSHVYWYRQLPEEGLKFMVYLQKENIIDESGMPKERFSAEFPKEGPSILRIQQVVRGDSAAYFCASKTLDRGTEAFFGQGTRLTVV.